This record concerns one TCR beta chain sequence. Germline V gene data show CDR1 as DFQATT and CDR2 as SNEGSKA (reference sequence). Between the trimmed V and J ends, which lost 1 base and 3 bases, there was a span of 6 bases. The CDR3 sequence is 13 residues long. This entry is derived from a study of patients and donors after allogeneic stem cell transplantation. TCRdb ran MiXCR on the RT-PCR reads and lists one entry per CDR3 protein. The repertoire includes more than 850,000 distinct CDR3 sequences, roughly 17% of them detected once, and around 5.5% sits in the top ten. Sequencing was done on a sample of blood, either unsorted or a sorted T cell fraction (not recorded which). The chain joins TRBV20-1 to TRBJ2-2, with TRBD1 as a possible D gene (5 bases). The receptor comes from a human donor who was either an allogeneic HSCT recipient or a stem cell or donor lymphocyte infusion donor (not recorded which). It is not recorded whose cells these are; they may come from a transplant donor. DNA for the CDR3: TGCAGTGCTAGAGGGGGCGACACCGGGGAGCTGTTTTTT. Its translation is CSARGGDTGELFF.